Given below is one T cell receptor beta chain in context. Looked up from germline, CDR1 is MNHEY and CDR2 is SMNVEV (reference sequence). The CDR3 totals 17 residues. Trimming shortened V by 1 base and J by 2 bases, and 16 bases separated the two germline ends. This entry belongs to a study of blood T cell repertoires in COVID-19. Turning to the study itself: Acute and convalescent COVID-19 specimens originated in the United States, Italy and Spain. T cells, B-cell-depleted T cells, or PBMCs provided the cDNA or gDNA that served as material.

Original processing methods: Amplification of reference gene primers provided the estimated nucleated cell counts. Profiling relied on immunoSEQ multiplex PCR, and the TCRdb table lists in-frame clones only, not all of them. V, J and clone size were drawn from that table, and D and trimming were deduced from the DNA. The table lists 80,000 to 95,000 clones, 75% to 90% of them singletons, with 25% to 35% in the top ten. The genes are TRBV27 and TRBJ2-3; possibly TRBD1 for D (5 bases). Sequencing input: peripheral blood. The TCR sequence derives from a man aged 50 to 59 with active or convalescent COVID-19. The CDR3, as DNA: TGTGCCAGCAGTTTATTGGTTACAGCACAGGACACAGATACGCAGTATTTT. Translated: CASSLLVTAQDTDTQYF.